This entry describes one T cell receptor beta chain. Its antigen is still unknown. The data were obtained in a study of T cell responses to AZD1222 COVID-19 vaccine. Study-level results: Regions 160-218 and 743-854 held dominance among vaccine-associated CD4 TCRs, which spanned spike. Only a handful of AZD1222 recipients were seropositive at baseline.

V dropped 4 bases and J dropped 4 bases, with 21 bases sitting between them. The CDR3 has 17 residues. The germline V gene has CDR1 KGHDR and CDR2 SFDVKD. Sequencing used immunoSEQ multiplex PCR; TCRdb keeps in-frame clones, though not all of them. The sample yields approximately 120,000 clones, approximately 88% seen once. Sequenced material: peripheral blood, taken on day 0 of AZD1222 vaccination. The J gene is TRBJ1-2, the V gene TRBV24-1, with D perhaps matching TRBD1 (5 bases). The clonotype comes from an adult in good health. The CDR3 nucleotides read TGTGCCACCAGTGAATCCCGGGACCTCGGGAGGACCTATGGCTACACCTTC. This encodes CATSESRDLGRTYGYTF.